This T cell receptor beta chain was sequenced in a study of a mutant IDH1 vaccine in newly diagnosed glioma. For the study at large: Patients previously underwent radiotherapy, temozolomide, or both, and most underwent both.

Comment on this clone: Its specificity is unknown.

This CDR3 has 16 residues. V was shortened by 4 bases and J by 0 bases, with 13 bases between the two germline ends. The germline V gene has CDR1 SGHTA and CDR2 FQGTGA. Stated time point: week 23, last vaccination. With topical imiquimod, each dose of the vaccine consisted of 300 ug of mutant IDH1 20-mer peptide. Data came from immunoSEQ multiplex PCR; TCRdb stores just in-frame clones and leaves some out. The sample records about 86,000 clones, around 85% being singletons. This receptor was taken from a man aged 25 to 40 with glioma. Some clones in this sample may be carry-over from other donors' samples. The input for sequencing was PBMCs, taken from a glioma patient whose treatment included an IDH1 peptide vaccine. The chain has TRBV7-3 and TRBJ1-5; D ambiguous. The CDR3 sequence is CASSSPGSYSNQPQHF. The DNA of the CDR3 is TGTGCCAGCAGCTCCCCGGGCTCCTATAGCAATCAGCCCCAGCATTTT.